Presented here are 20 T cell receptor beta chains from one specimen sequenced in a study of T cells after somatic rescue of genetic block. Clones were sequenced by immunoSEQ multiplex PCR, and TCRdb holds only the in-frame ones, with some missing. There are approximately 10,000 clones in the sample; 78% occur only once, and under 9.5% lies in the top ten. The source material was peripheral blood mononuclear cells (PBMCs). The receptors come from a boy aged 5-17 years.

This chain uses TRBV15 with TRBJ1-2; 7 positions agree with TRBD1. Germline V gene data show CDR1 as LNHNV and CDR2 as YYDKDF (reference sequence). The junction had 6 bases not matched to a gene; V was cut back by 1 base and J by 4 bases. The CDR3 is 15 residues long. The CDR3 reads CATSRGRGRGYGYTF. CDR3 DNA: TGTGCCACCAGCAGAGGGAGGGGGCGCGGCTATGGCTACACCTTC.

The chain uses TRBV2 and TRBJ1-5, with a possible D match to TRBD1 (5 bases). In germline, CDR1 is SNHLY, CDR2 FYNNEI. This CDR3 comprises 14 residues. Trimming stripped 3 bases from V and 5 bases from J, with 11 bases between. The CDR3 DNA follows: TGTGCCAGCAGTGACAGGGTCGGGGATCAGCCCCAGCATTTT. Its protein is CASSDRVGDQPQHF.

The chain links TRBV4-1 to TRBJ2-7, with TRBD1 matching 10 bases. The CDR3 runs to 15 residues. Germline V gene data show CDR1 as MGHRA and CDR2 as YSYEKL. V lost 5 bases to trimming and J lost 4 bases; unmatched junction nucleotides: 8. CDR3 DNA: TGCGCCAGCAGCGAAGGTCGACAGGGGGCTTACGAGCAGTACTTC. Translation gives CASSEGRQGAYEQYF.

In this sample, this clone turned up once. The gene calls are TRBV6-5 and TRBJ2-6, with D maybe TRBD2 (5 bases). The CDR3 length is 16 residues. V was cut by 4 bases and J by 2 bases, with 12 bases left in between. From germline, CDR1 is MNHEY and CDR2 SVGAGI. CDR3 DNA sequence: TGTGCCAGCAGTTCCCCTTCGGGGACTGGGGCCAACGTCCTGACTTTC. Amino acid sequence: CASSSPSGTGANVLTF.

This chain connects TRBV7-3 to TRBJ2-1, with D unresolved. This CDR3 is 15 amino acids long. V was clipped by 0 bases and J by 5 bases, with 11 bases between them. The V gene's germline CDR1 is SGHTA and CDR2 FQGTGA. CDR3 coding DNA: TGTGCCAGCAGCTTAACGTCTCGCGGAGACAATGAGCAGTTCTTC. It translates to CASSLTSRGDNEQFF. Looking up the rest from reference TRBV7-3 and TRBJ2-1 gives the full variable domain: GAGVSQTPSNKVTEKGKYVELRCDPISGHTALYWYRQSLGQGPEFLIYFQGTGAADDSGLPNDRFFAVRPEGSVSTLKIQRTERGDSAVYLCASSLTSRGDNEQFFGPGTRLTVL.

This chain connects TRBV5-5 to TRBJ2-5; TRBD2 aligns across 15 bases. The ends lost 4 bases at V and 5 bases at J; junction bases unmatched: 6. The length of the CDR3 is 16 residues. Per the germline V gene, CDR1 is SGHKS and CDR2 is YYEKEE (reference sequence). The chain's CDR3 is CASSRGLAGGRETQYF. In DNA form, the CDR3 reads TGTGCCAGCAGCCGGGGACTAGCGGGGGGCCGGGAGACCCAGTACTTC.

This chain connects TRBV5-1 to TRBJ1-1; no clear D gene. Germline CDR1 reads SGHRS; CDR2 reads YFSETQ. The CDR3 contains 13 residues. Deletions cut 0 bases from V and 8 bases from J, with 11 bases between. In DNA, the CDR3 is TGCGCCAGCAGCTTGGAGGTCTCCGAGGAAGCTTTCTTT. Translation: CASSLEVSEEAFF.

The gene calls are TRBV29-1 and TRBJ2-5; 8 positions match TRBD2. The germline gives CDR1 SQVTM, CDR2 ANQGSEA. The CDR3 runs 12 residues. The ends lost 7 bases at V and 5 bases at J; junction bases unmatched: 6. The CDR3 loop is CSAGLGGETQYF. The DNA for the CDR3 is TGCAGCGCGGGACTAGGCGGGGAGACCCAGTACTTC.

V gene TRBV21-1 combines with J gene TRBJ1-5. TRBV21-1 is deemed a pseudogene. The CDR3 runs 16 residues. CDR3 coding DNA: TGTGCCAGCAGCAAAGTGGGAGGGCATAGCAATCAGCCCCAGCATTTT. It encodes CASSKVGGHSNQPQHF.

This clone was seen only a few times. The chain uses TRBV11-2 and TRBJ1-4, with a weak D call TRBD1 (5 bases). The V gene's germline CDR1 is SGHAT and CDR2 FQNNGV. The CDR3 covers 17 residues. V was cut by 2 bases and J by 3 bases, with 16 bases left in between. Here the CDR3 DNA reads TGTGCCAGCAGCTTATCGGCGTGGCCAGGGCCTAATGAAAAACTGTTTTTT. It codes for CASSLSAWPGPNEKLFF.

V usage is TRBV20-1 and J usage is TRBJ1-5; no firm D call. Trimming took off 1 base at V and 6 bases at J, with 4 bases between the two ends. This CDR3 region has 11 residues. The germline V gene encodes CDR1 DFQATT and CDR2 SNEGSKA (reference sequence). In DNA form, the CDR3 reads TGCAGTGCTAGAGCGGGTCAGCCCCAGCATTTT. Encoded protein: CSARAGQPQHF.

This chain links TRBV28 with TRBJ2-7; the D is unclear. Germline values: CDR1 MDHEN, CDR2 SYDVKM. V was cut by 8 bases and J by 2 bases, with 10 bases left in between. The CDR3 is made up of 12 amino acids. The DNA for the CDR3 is TGTGCCAGCCCCTGGACGACCTACGAGCAGTACTTC. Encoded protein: CASPWTTYEQYF.

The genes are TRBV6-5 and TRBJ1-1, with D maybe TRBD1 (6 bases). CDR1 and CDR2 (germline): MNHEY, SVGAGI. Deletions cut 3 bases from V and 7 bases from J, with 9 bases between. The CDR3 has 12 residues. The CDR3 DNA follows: TGTGCCAGCAGTTATAGGGGGGGTGAAGCTTTCTTT. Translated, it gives CASSYRGGEAFF.

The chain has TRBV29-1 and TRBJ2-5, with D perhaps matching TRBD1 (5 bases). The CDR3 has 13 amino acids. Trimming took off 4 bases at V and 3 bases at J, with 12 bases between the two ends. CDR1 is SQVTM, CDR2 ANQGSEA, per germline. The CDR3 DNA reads TGCAGCGTTGGAGGCAGGGTAGAAGAGACCCAGTACTTC. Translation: CSVGGRVEETQYF.

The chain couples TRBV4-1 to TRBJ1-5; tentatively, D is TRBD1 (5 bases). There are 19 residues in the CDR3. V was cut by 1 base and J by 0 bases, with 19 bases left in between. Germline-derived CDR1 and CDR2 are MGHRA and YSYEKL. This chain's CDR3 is CASSQGKTQADYSNQPQHF. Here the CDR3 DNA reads TGCGCCAGCAGCCAAGGTAAGACACAGGCGGACTATAGCAATCAGCCCCAGCATTTT.

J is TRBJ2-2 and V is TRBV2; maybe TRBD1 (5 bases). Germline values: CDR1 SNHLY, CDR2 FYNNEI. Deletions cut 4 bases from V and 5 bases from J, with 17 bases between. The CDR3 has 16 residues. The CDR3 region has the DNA TGTGCCAGCAGTGGGAGCAGGGCTACATTTACCGGGGAGCTGTTTTTT. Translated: CASSGSRATFTGELFF.

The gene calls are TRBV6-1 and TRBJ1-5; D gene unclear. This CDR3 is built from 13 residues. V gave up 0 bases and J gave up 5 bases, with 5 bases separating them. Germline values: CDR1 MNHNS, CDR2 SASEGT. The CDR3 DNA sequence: TGTGCCAGCAGTGAAGCGCTGTATCAGCCCCAGCATTTT. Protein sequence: CASSEALYQPQHF.

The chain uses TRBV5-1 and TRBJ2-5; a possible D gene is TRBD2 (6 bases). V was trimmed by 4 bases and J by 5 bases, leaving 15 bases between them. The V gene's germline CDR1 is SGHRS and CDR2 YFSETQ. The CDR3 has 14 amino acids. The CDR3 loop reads CASSQASEEETQYF. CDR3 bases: TGCGCCAGCAGCCAGGCTAGCGAGGAGGAGACCCAGTACTTC.

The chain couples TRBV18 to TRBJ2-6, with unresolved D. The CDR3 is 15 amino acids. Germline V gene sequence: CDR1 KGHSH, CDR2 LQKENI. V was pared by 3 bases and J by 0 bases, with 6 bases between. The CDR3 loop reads CASSPPRSGANVLTF. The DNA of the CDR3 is TGTGCCAGCTCACCCCCGCGCTCTGGGGCCAACGTCCTGACTTTC. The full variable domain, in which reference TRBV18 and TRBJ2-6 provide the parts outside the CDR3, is NAGVMQNPRHLVRRRGQEARLRCSPMKGHSHVYWYRQLPEEGLKFMVYLQKENIIDESGMPKERFSAEFPKEGPSILRIQQVVRGDSAAYFCASSPPRSGANVLTFGAGSRLTVL.

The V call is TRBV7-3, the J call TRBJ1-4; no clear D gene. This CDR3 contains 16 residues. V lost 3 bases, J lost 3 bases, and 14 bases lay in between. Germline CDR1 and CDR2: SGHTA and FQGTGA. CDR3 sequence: CASSLEGFDPNEKLFF. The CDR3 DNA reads TGTGCCAGCAGCTTGGAGGGCTTTGACCCTAATGAAAAACTGTTTTTT.